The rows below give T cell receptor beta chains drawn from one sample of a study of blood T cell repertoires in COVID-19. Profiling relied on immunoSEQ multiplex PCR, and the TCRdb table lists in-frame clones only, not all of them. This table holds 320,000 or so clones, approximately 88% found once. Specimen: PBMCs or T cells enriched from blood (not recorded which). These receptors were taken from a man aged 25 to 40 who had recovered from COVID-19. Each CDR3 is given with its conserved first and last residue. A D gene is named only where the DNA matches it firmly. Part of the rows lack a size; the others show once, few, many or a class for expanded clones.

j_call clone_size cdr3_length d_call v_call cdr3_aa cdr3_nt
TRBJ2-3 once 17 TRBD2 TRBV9 CASSPHSGTTLTGTQYF TGTGCCAGCAGCCCTCATTCCGGGACTACTCTCACGGGTACGCAGTATTTT
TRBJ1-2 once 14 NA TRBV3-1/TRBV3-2 CASSQDRVIYGYTF TGTGCCAGCAGCCAAGACAGGGTAATCTATGGCTACACCTTC
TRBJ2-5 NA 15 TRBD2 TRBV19 CASTPWGGSEETQYF TGTGCCAGTACCCCATGGGGGGGTTCGGAAGAGACCCAGTACTTC
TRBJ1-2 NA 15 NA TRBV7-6 CASSLASGRGDGYTF TGTGCCAGCAGCTTAGCGTCCGGCAGGGGAGATGGCTACACCTTC
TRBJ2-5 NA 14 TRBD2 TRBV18 CASSPAGGQETQYF TGTGCCAGCTCACCAGCGGGGGGACAAGAGACCCAGTACTTC
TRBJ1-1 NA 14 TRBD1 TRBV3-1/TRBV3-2 CASSQDDRDQEAFF TGTGCCAGCAGCCAAGATGACAGGGATCAAGAAGCTTTCTTT
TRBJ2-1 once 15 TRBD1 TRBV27 CASSLLGTGLDEQFF TGTGCCAGCAGTTTATTGGGGACAGGTCTCGATGAGCAGTTCTTC
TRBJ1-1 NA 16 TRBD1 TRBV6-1 CASSERTGIANTEAFF TGTGCCAGCAGTGAACGGACAGGGATCGCGAACACTGAAGCTTTCTTT
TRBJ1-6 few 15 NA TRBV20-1 CSASAGSSYNSPLHF TGCAGTGCTAGTGCGGGGAGCTCCTATAATTCACCCCTCCACTTT
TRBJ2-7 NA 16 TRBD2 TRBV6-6 CASSGGARVVPYEQYF TGTGCCAGTAGCGGGGGGGCCCGAGTCGTTCCCTACGAGCAGTACTTC
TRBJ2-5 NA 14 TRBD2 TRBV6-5 CASSPGTNGETQYF TGTGCCAGCAGCCCCGGGACTAACGGGGAGACCCAGTACTTC
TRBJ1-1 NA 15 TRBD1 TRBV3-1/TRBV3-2 CASSLRQGWNTEAFF TGTGCCAGCAGCCTACGACAGGGCTGGAACACTGAAGCTTTCTTT
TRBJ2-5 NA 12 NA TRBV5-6 CASSLGTETQYF TGTGCCAGCAGCCTCGGTACGGAGACCCAGTACTTC
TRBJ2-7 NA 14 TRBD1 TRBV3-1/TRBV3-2 CASSQIDRGTEQYF TGTGCCAGCAGCCAAATTGACAGGGGAACCGAGCAGTACTTC
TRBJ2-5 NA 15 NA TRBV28 CASSLPAGPVETQYF TGTGCCAGCAGTTTACCCGCAGGTCCTGTAGAGACCCAGTACTTC
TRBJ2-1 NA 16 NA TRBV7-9 CASSGEYRLLSNEQFF TGTGCCAGCAGCGGGGAATACAGGCTATTGAGCAATGAGCAGTTCTTC
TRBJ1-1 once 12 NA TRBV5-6 CASSLVRGEAFF TGTGCCAGCAGCTTGGTCAGGGGTGAAGCTTTCTTT
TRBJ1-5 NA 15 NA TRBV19 CASSFRTPSNQPQHF TGTGCCAGTAGCTTTCGGACTCCGAGCAATCAGCCCCAGCATTTT
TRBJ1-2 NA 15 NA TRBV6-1 CASSDRTESAVGYTF TGTGCCAGCAGTGACCGGACAGAATCGGCGGTAGGCTACACCTTC
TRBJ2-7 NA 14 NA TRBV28 CASTGQLRTYEQYF TGTGCCAGCACCGGACAGTTGCGAACCTACGAGCAGTACTTC
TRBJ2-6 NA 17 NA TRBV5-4 CASSPETSNSGANVLTF TGTGCCAGCAGCCCGGAGACGTCTAACTCTGGGGCCAACGTCCTGACTTTC
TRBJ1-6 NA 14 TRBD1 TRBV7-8 CASSLRTGNSPLHF TGTGCCAGCAGCTTGAGGACAGGGAATTCACCCCTCCACTTT
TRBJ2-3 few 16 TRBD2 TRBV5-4 CASSPRLAGGKNTQYF TGTGCCAGCAGCCCCAGACTAGCGGGGGGGAAAAATACGCAGTATTTT
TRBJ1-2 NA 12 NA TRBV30 CAWRPPGGGYTF TGTGCCTGGCGCCCTCCTGGGGGCGGCTACACCTTC
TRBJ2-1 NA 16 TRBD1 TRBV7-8 CASSLADRGLANEQFF TGTGCCAGCAGCTTAGCCGACAGGGGGCTGGCGAATGAGCAGTTCTTC
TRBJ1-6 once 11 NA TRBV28 CASSRAGSFHF TGTGCCAGCAGTCGGGCCGGGAGTTTCCACTTT
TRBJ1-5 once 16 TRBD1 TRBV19 CASSAGQGGLWLPQHF TGTGCCAGTAGTGCGGGACAGGGGGGCCTTTGGTTGCCCCAGCATTTT
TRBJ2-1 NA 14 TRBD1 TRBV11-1 CASSYRTGNNEQFF TGTGCCAGCAGCTATCGGACAGGGAACAATGAGCAGTTCTTC
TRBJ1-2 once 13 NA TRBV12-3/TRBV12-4 CASSPGTVYGYTF TGTGCCAGCAGTCCCGGGACTGTCTATGGCTACACCTTC
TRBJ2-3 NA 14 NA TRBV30 CAWSVGGATDTQYF TGTGCCTGGAGTGTAGGGGGGGCCACAGATACGCAGTATTTT
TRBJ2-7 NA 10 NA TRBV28 CASSRYEQYF TGTGCCAGCAGTCGCTACGAGCAGTACTTC
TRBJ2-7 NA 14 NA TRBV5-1 CASSFSQGSYEQYF TGCGCCAGCAGCTTTAGCCAGGGGTCCTACGAGCAGTACTTC
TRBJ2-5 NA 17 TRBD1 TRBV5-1 CASSLAGRGSLQETQYF TGCGCCAGCAGCTTGGCGGGCAGGGGGAGTCTGCAAGAGACCCAGTACTTC
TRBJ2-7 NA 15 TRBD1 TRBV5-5 CASSPHRTGDREQYF TGTGCCAGCAGCCCACATCGGACAGGGGACAGGGAGCAGTACTTC
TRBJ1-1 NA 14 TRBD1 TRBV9 CASSVGTGSPEAFF TGTGCCAGCAGCGTAGGGACAGGGTCCCCTGAAGCTTTCTTT
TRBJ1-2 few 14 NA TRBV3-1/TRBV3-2 CASSQDGGHYGYTF TGTGCCAGCAGCCAAGATGGGGGCCACTATGGCTACACCTTC
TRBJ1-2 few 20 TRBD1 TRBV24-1 CATSDYWGGTGATLNYGYTF TGTGCCACCAGTGATTATTGGGGTGGGACAGGGGCCACCTTGAACTATGGCTACACCTTC
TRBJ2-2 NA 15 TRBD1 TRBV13 CASSSGTVNTEELFF TGTGCCAGCAGCTCCGGGACAGTGAACACCGAGGAGCTGTTTTTT
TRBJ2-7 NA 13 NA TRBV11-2 CASSLVVSYEQYF TGTGCCAGCAGCTTAGTAGTTTCCTACGAGCAGTACTTC
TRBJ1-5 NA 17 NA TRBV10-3 CAISQRGGSDSNQPQHF TGTGCCATCAGCCAGCGGGGTGGCAGTGATAGCAATCAGCCCCAGCATTTT
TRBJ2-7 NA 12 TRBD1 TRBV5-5 CASSLDRGEQYF TGTGCCAGCAGCTTGGACAGGGGCGAGCAGTACTTC
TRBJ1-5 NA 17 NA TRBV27 CASSLRVGAGGWQPQHF TGTGCCAGCAGTTTAAGAGTCGGGGCAGGAGGGTGGCAGCCCCAGCATTTT
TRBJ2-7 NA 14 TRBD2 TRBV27 CASSPGGAPREQYF TGTGCCAGCAGTCCCGGGGGGGCGCCCCGCGAGCAGTACTTC
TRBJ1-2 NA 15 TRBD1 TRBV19 CASSIPGQWSDGYTF TGTGCCAGTAGTATACCGGGACAGTGGTCGGATGGCTACACCTTC
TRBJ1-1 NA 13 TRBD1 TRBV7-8 CASSLTGITEAFF TGTGCCAGCAGCCTGACAGGGATCACTGAAGCTTTCTTT
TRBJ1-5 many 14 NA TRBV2 CASSERTDNQPQHF TGTGCCAGCAGTGAGCGTACAGACAATCAGCCCCAGCATTTT
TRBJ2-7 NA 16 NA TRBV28 CASSFVTGGHRYEQYF TGTGCCAGCAGTTTCGTGACGGGGGGCCATCGATACGAGCAGTACTTC
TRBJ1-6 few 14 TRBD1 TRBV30 CAWSVGQDGSPLHF TGTGCCTGGAGTGTCGGACAGGATGGCTCACCCCTCCACTTT
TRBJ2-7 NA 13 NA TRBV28 CASRFRGRYEQYF TGTGCCAGCAGATTTAGGGGAAGATACGAGCAGTACTTC
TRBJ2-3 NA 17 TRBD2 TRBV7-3 CASSLRLAGGPTDTQYF TGTGCCAGCAGCTTACGACTAGCGGGGGGACCCACAGATACGCAGTATTTT
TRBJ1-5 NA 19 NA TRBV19 CASSISAHETSGMGQPQHF TGTGCCAGTAGTATTTCCGCTCACGAGACCTCAGGGATGGGTCAGCCCCAGCATTTT
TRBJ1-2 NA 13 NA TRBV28 CASRQGYNYGYTF TGTGCCAGCAGACAGGGTTATAACTATGGCTACACCTTC
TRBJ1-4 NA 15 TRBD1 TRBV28 CASSLEPQGVGKLFF TGTGCCAGCAGTTTAGAGCCGCAGGGGGTGGGAAAACTGTTTTTT
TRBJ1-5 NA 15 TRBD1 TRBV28 CASKRDSYSNQPQHF TGTGCCAGCAAAAGGGACAGTTATAGCAATCAGCCCCAGCATTTT
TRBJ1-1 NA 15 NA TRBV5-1 CASSFRGTTNTEAFF TGCGCCAGCAGCTTTAGAGGGACAACCAACACTGAAGCTTTCTTT
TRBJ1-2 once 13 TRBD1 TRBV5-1 CASSWTGGDGYTF TGCGCCAGCAGCTGGACAGGGGGCGACGGCTACACCTTC
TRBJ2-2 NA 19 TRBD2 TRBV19 CASSSSTPGLAGGPGELFF TGTGCCAGTAGCTCGTCTACCCCGGGACTAGCGGGGGGGCCCGGGGAGCTGTTTTTT